The 21 T cell receptor beta chains below come from one sample, sequenced in a study of Graves' ophthalmopathy and Graves' hyperthyroidism. Using RNA transcripts, the TCR beta CDR3 regions were amplified. Investigators did first-round RT-PCR with HTBI primers, then second-round multiplex PCR. Via MiXCR, TCRdb re-called the multiplex PCR reads, giving one row per CDR3 protein. The profile shows hundreds of thousands of distinct CDR3 sequences, about 20% of them singletons. The source material was peripheral blood. These receptor sequences come from a woman aged 18-30 years with stable Graves' hyperthyroidism. Some clones in this sample may be carry-over from other donors' samples.

The rearrangement joins TRBV11-3 to TRBJ2-2; 8 bases are shared with TRBD1. Germline values: CDR1 SGHNT, CDR2 YENEEA. There are 15 residues in the CDR3. The V and J ends lost 4 bases and 1 base, in that order; junction bases with no gene match: 2. The CDR3 nucleotides read TGTGCCAGCAGCTGGGGGACAGGGAACACCGGGGAGCTGTTTTTT. Protein sequence: CASSWGTGNTGELFF.

The chain combines TRBV12-3 or TRBV12-4 with TRBJ2-2; no definite D call. With 5 bases removed from V and 6 bases from J, the gap between germline ends came to 25 bases. This CDR3 has 18 amino acids. The chain's CDR3 is CASSPFPHMDAGSGELFF. The DNA of the CDR3 is TGTGCCAGCAGTCCCTTCCCCCACATGGACGCTGGGTCCGGGGAGCTGTTTTTT.

With respect to this clonotype: This sequence may be a read error, since a much larger clone differs from it by one base. This rearrangement joins TRBV20-1 to TRBJ1-5; D remains unclear. Germline CDR1 is DFQATT and CDR2 is SNEGSKA (reference sequence). V was pared by 1 base and J by 10 bases, with 14 bases between. The CDR3 covers 13 residues. CDR3 sequence: CSARALQRHPQHF. Here the CDR3 DNA reads TGCAGTGCTAGAGCCCTACAACGGCATCCCCAGCATTTT.

Ten or more counts support this clonotype. The V call is TRBV6-2 or TRBV6-3, the J call TRBJ1-1; D uncertain. The V and J ends lost 5 bases and 11 bases respectively, with 15 bases between them. Germline CDR1 is MNHEY and CDR2 is SVGEGT. CDR3 length equals 12 residues. CDR3 in DNA: TGTGCCAGCAGTCCCGGTGCGGCGCGGGCTTTCTTT. It translates to CASSPGAARAFF.

This clonotype was recorded a few times. The chain joins TRBV10-1 to TRBJ2-7; possible D gene TRBD2, 6 bases. Germline V gene lookup returns CDR1 WNHNN and CDR2 SYGVQD (reference sequence). CDR3 length equals 13 residues. V lost 6 bases and J lost 4, with 13 bases in between. The CDR3 reads CASSRGFGYEQYF. The DNA for the CDR3 is TGCGCCAGCAGCCGGGGGTTTGGGTACGAGCAGTACTTC.

This rearrangement joins TRBV11-2 to TRBJ2-7; D may be TRBD1 (6 bases). The CDR3 runs to 12 residues. CDR1 and CDR2 (germline): SGHAT, FQNNGV. V was pared by 5 bases and J by 13 bases, with 18 bases between. The CDR3 nucleotides are TGTGCCAGCAGCACAGTCCGACAGGCCCAATACTTC. It is translated as CASSTVRQAQYF.

The chain uses TRBV7-3 and TRBJ2-4, with a tentative D call TRBD1 (5 bases). There are 15 residues in the CDR3. V was pared by 0 bases and J by 1 base, with 7 bases between. Germline V gene lookup returns CDR1 SGHTA and CDR2 FQGTGA. The CDR3 coding sequence is TGTGCCAGCAGCTTAACGGGGCTGGCCAAAAACATTCAGTACTTC. As protein: CASSLTGLAKNIQYF. The full variable domain, with the rest looked up from reference TRBV7-3 and TRBJ2-4, is GAGVSQTPSNKVTEKGKYVELRCDPISGHTALYWYRQSLGQGPEFLIYFQGTGAADDSGLPNDRFFAVRPEGSVSTLKIQRTERGDSAVYLCASSLTGLAKNIQYFGAGTRLSVL.

Comments on this clonotype: A much larger clone differs from this one at a single base, so this may be a read error. The chain employs TRBV20-1 and TRBJ1-5; D remains unclear. The germline gives CDR1 DFQATT, CDR2 SNEGSKA (reference sequence). This CDR3 region has 14 residues. The CDR3 region is CSGRSPYSSQPQHF. CDR3 sequence (DNA): TGCAGTGGACGGTCTCCCTATAGCAGTCAGCCCCAGCATTTT.

This clonotype was counted many times. This sequence joins TRBV29-1 and TRBJ1-1; D unclear. This CDR3 is built from 12 residues. V lost 5 bases and J 3 bases, leaving 10 bases between the germline ends. Germline loops: CDR1 SQVTM, CDR2 ANQGSEA. The CDR3 DNA reads as TGCAGCGTTTCAGTTACCGACACTGAAGCTTTCTTT. This sequence encodes CSVSVTDTEAFF.

Note on this clonotype: A much larger clone lies a single base off, so this may be a read error. The J gene is TRBJ2-5, the V gene TRBV6-5; a weak D match, TRBD2 (5 bases). The V end was cut by 0 bases, the J end by 5 bases, with 16 bases between. The germline V gene encodes CDR1 MNHEY and CDR2 SVGAGI. The CDR3 is 16 amino acids. CDR3 DNA sequence: TGTGCCAGCAGTTACTCCTGGTCTAGCCCCGTCGAGACCCAGTACTTC. It yields the protein CASSYSWSSPVETQYF.

The sample holds many counts of this clonotype. V gene TRBV20-1 combines with J gene TRBJ1-5; D ambiguous. This CDR3 is 12 amino acids long. V was pared by 3 bases and J by 1 base, with 4 bases between. Germline CDR1 is DFQATT and CDR2 is SNEGSKA (reference sequence). The CDR3 DNA follows: TGCAGTGCTAGCGAAAGCAATCAGCCCCAGCATTTT. Translated, it gives CSASESNQPQHF.

The rearrangement links TRBV7-2 to TRBJ1-1, with unresolved D. Trimming left V 8 bases short and J 3 bases short, with 19 bases between. CDR1 and CDR2 from the germline V gene are SGHTA and FQGNSA. This CDR3 region has 15 residues. In DNA form, the CDR3 reads TGTGCCAGCTTCCTCCTAGGGAGTAGGGACACTGAAGCTTTCTTT. Translating it yields CASFLLGSRDTEAFF.

Many counts were recorded for this clonotype. This chain joins TRBV6-1 and TRBJ2-7; TRBD2 is a possible D gene (5 bases). CDR1 MNHNS and CDR2 SASEGT come from the germline V gene. The ends were cut back, 8 bases at V and 3 bases at J, with 20 bases in the middle. This CDR3 is 15 amino acids long. The CDR3 DNA is TGTGCCAGCCTTCTCGGCAGGAGGATGAACTACGAGCAGTACTTC. This encodes CASLLGRRMNYEQYF.

The table lists this clonotype with many counts. The CDR3 nucleotides read TGCGCCAGCAGCTTAAGTAGTTACCAAGAGACCCAGTACTTC. This gives the protein CASSLSSYQETQYF. The V call is TRBV5-1, the J call TRBJ2-5; D is ambiguous. This CDR3 has 14 residues. With 2 bases removed from V and 0 bases from J, the gap between germline ends came to 8 bases. Germline CDR1 reads SGHRS; CDR2 reads YFSETQ.

This clonotype was seen more than once but under ten times. V gene TRBV7-8 combines with J gene TRBJ1-5; 10 bases align to TRBD1. J lost 6 bases, V lost 5 bases, and 4 bases had no gene match. Looked up from germline, CDR1 is SGHVS and CDR2 is FQNEAQ. This CDR3 is built from 14 residues. CDR3 sequence reads: CASSPRDRGQPQHF. As DNA, the CDR3 is TGTGCCAGCAGCCCCCGGGACAGGGGTCAGCCCCAGCATTTT.

This clonotype was observed at least ten times. The CDR3 bases are TGTGCCAGTAGGACCTGGGACTCGCCGGGCCATGAGACCCAGTACTTC. Protein sequence: CASRTWDSPGHETQYF. J is TRBJ2-5 and V is TRBV19; perhaps TRBD2 as D (6 bases). The CDR3 sequence is 16 residues long. Deletions cut 6 bases from V and 5 bases from J, with 22 bases between. Germline CDR1 LNHDA, CDR2 SQIVND (reference sequence). Looking up the rest from reference TRBV19 and TRBJ2-5 gives the full variable domain: DGGITQSPKYLFRKEGQNVTLSCEQNLNHDAMYWYRQDPGQGLRLIYYSQIVNDFQKGDIAEGYSVSREKKESFPLTVTSAQKNPTAFYLCASRTWDSPGHETQYFGPGTRLLVL.

V gene TRBV12-3 or TRBV12-4 combines with J gene TRBJ1-2; 9 bases line up with TRBD1. The CDR3 length is 14 residues. Trimming cost V 3 bases and J 7 bases; bases outside gene matches: 6. The CDR3 DNA reads TGTGCCAGCAGTTTTTGGGACAGGGAAAGTGGCTACACCTTC. Amino acids: CASSFWDRESGYTF.

The chain recombines TRBV29-1 with TRBJ2-5; no clear D. The CDR3 length is 12 residues. Trimming removed 5 bases at V and 2 bases at J, with 9 bases between. Germline CDR1 reads SQVTM; CDR2 reads ANQGSEA. CDR3 bases: TGCAGCGTTTCCGTGAAACAAGAGACCCAGTACTTC. Translating gives CSVSVKQETQYF. Using reference TRBV29-1 and TRBJ2-5 for the parts outside the CDR3, the full variable domain is SAVISQKPSRDICQRGTSLTIQCQVDSQVTMMFWYRQQPGQSLTLIATANQGSEATYESGFVIDKFPISRPNLTFSTLTVSNMSPEDSSIYLCSVSVKQETQYFGPGTRLLVL.

This clonotype appeared many times. This chain joins TRBV12-3 or TRBV12-4 and TRBJ1-2; D possibly corresponds to TRBD1 (5 bases). CDR3 length: 13 residues. V lost 5 bases, J lost 4 bases, and 11 bases lay in between. The CDR3 DNA reads as TGTGCCAGCAGTCACGGGGGAATCTATGGCTACACCTTC. This gives the protein CASSHGGIYGYTF.

This clonotype was found many times. The genes are TRBV30 and TRBJ2-7; no clear D. The length of the CDR3 is 12 residues. Trimming took 4 bases from V and 2 from J, leaving 9 bases between them. Germline CDR1 and CDR2: GTSNPN and SVGIG (reference sequence). CDR3 protein: CAWNLGPYEQYF. In nucleotides, the CDR3 is TGTGCCTGGAACCTTGGCCCCTACGAGCAGTACTTC.

This clonotype was seen many times. The V call is TRBV20-1, the J call TRBJ2-7, with 11 nucleotides matching TRBD2. Germline V gene data show CDR1 as DFQATT and CDR2 as SNEGSKA (reference sequence). The CDR3 has 14 residues. Trimming removed 6 bases from V and 0 bases from J; junction bases left unmatched: 4. In DNA form, the CDR3 reads TGCAGTGCAACTAGCGGGGGCCGCTCCTACGAGCAGTACTTC. As protein: CSATSGGRSYEQYF.